Sequencing of this T cell receptor (beta chain) was carried out in a study of blood T cells in healthy people across ages. Study observations and caveats: Whereas aged donors had fewer naive CD4+ cells, long-lived donors had more of them and higher diversity.

A few counts support this clonotype. As yet, its antigen is unknown. Primers used in a second PCR of roughly 6 to 11 cycles were a sample-barcoded 5' primer and a J-beta primer mix. MiXCR, run by TCRdb on the 5' RACE reads, gives a single entry per CDR3 protein. The data contain 1,300,000 or so distinct CDR3 sequences, around 59% of them seen just once; the ten biggest clones take up over 6.5%. The length of the CDR3 is 13 residues. V lost 4 bases and J lost 7, with 14 bases in between. Germline V gene data show CDR1 as SGHDT and CDR2 as YYEEEE. The sample taken for sequencing was blood. This clonotype was obtained from a man between 18 and 35 years old in good health. The V and J genes are TRBV5-6 and TRBJ2-5; D may be TRBD1 (6 bases). CDR3 amino acids: CASSPRGPGTQYF. In nucleotides, the CDR3 is TGTGCCAGCAGCCCCAGGGGTCCGGGGACCCAGTACTTC.